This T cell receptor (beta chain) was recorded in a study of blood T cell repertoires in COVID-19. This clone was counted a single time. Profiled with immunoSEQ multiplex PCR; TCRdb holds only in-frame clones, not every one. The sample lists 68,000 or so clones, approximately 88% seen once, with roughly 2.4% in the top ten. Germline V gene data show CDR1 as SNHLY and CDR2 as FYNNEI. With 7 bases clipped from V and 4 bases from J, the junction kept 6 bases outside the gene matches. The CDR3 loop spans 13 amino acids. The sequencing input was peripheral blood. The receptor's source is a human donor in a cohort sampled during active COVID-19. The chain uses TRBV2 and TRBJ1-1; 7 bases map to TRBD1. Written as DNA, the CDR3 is TGTGCCAGCAACCCGACAGGGTTCACTGAAGCTTTCTTT. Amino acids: CASNPTGFTEAFF.